The 9 T cell receptor beta chains below come from one sample, sequenced in a study of human T cells and chemical hapten exposure. Time point meaning: pre-sensitization, week 0. As for treatment: therapeutic diphenylcyclopropenone sensitization with weekly scalp DPC. Via MiXCR, TCRdb re-called the RACE reads, giving one row per CDR3 protein. The profile shows a few hundred thousand distinct CDR3 sequences, around 5.5% of them singletons. Source: whole blood, taken in connection with sensitization to the hapten diphenylcyclopropenone (DPC). The source of these receptors is a woman aged 18-29 years with alopecia areata. Some clones in this sample may be carry-over from other donors' samples.

V gene TRBV5-1 combines with J gene TRBJ1-4, with D possibly TRBD1 on 5 matching bases. Trimming stripped 5 bases from V and 0 bases from J, with 11 bases between. Germline CDR1 reads SGHRS; CDR2 reads YFSETQ. There are 15 residues in the CDR3. Written as DNA, the CDR3 is TGCGCCAGCAGTGCAGACAGTTCAACTAATGAAAAACTGTTTTTT. It yields the protein CASSADSSTNEKLFF.

This clonotype was seen ten or more times. The J gene is TRBJ1-6, the V gene TRBV6-5; TRBD1 might be the D (6 bases). V shed 4 bases and J shed 10 bases, with 26 bases lying between them. The CDR3 is 18 amino acids. The germline gives CDR1 MNHEY, CDR2 SVGAGI. CDR3: CASSFPGGLRGGRSPLHF. DNA of the CDR3: TGTGCCAGCAGTTTTCCCGGGGGACTCCGAGGGGGAAGATCACCCCTCCACTTT.

The sample holds many counts of this clonotype. This rearrangement joins TRBV5-1 to TRBJ1-5; TRBD1 might be the D (5 bases). Trimming left V 0 bases short and J 1 base short, with 11 bases between. The CDR3 contains 16 residues. The germline gives CDR1 SGHRS, CDR2 YFSETQ. DNA of the CDR3: TGCGCCAGCAGCTTGGGGGCGGCAGGGAGCAATCAGCCCCAGCATTTT. It codes for CASSLGAAGSNQPQHF.

This clonotype was seen many times. J is TRBJ1-1 and V is TRBV5-1; 7 positions match TRBD1. CDR1 and CDR2 from the germline V gene are SGHRS and YFSETQ. V lost 0 bases and J lost 0; bases outside the gene matches: 5. This CDR3 is built from 16 residues. CDR3 coding DNA: TGCGCCAGCAGCTTGGATACAGGGGCAATGAACACTGAAGCTTTCTTT. It translates to CASSLDTGAMNTEAFF.

The J gene is TRBJ1-5, the V gene TRBV4-3; D gene uncertain. This CDR3 is built from 14 residues. Germline V gene sequence: CDR1 LGHNA, CDR2 YSLEER. V was clipped by 1 base and J by 3 bases, with 7 bases between them. The CDR3 nucleotides are TGCGCCAGCAGCCAAGGACATAACAATCAGCCCCAGCATTTT. Protein: CASSQGHNNQPQHF.

The J gene is TRBJ2-2, the V gene TRBV5-4, with TRBD1 matching 8 bases. The ends lost 1 base at V and 6 bases at J; junction bases unmatched: 11. CDR3 length: 17 residues. CDR1 and CDR2 from the germline V gene are SGHNT and YYREEE (reference sequence). In nucleotides, the CDR3 is TGTGCCAGCAGCTTGAGCGGACAGGGTTATTTATCCGGGGAGCTGTTTTTT. Protein product: CASSLSGQGYLSGELFF.

This clonotype has a count of ten or more. The chain employs TRBV2 and TRBJ1-1; D uncertain. This CDR3 has 17 residues. Germline V lookup: CDR1 SNHLY, CDR2 FYNNEI. V lost 5 bases, J lost 4 bases, and 23 bases lay in between. CDR3 coding DNA: TGTGCCAGCAGTTCCTCCGGGCCCCTTCCGCTCGGCACTGAAGCTTTCTTT. Its translation is CASSSSGPLPLGTEAFF.

This clonotype has more than one count but fewer than ten. V is TRBV5-1 and J is TRBJ1-1; tentatively, D is TRBD1 (5 bases). In germline, CDR1 is SGHRS, CDR2 YFSETQ. The V end was cut by 3 bases, the J end by 4 bases, with 16 bases between. CDR3 size: 15 residues. CDR3 in DNA: TGCGCCAGCAGCTCCCGGCGGGGGGAGGGCACTGAAGCTTTCTTT. Translation: CASSSRRGEGTEAFF.

V gene TRBV12-3 or TRBV12-4 combines with J gene TRBJ1-2; the D gene is possibly TRBD1 (6 bases). V was pared by 6 bases and J by 1 base, with 15 bases between. The CDR3 has 15 amino acids. The CDR3 loop reads CASRPVGTLNYGYTF. In nucleotides, the CDR3 is TGTGCCAGCAGACCTGTAGGGACACTTAACTATGGCTACACCTTC.